This T cell receptor (beta chain) was retrieved from a study of T cell repertoires in cytomegalovirus infection. TCRdb recomputed calls from the reads with MiXCR, one row per CDR3 protein. The sample shows 680,000 or so distinct CDR3 sequences, about 30% of them seen only once. This clonotype was seen only once. The target antigen is unknown. Source: cultured PBMCs, taken from culture after CMV antigen stimulation. The clonotype comes from a human donor in good health (CMV status not recorded). Some clones in this sample may be carry-over from other donors' samples.

CDR3 sequence: CSARGLAGGRDSGANVLTF. CDR3 bases: TGCAGTGCAAGGGGGCTAGCGGGAGGGAGAGACTCTGGGGCCAACGTCCTGACTTTC. The chain couples TRBV20-1 to TRBJ2-6; the match to TRBD2 covers 12 bases. Looked up from germline, CDR1 is DFQATT and CDR2 is SNEGSKA (reference sequence). J gave up 0 bases and V 6 bases, and 12 bases lay outside the gene matches. The CDR3 loop spans 19 amino acids.